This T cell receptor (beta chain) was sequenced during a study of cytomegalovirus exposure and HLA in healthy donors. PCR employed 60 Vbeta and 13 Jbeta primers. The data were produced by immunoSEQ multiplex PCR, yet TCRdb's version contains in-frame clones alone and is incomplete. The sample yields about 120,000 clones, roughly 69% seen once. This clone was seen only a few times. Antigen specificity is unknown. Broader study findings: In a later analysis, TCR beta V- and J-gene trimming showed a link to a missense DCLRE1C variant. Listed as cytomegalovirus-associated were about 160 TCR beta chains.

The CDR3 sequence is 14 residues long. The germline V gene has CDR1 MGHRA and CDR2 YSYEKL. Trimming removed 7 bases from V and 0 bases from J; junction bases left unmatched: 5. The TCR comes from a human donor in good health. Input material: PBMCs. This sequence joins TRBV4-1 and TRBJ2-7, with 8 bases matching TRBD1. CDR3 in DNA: TGCGCCAGCACCCCGGACAGGGTCTCCTACGAGCAGTACTTC. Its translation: CASTPDRVSYEQYF.